A selection of T cell receptor beta chains follows, all from one sample in a study of cytomegalovirus exposure and HLA in healthy donors. The table came from immunoSEQ multiplex PCR; TCRdb's copy has only in-frame clones and leaves some out. The table counts about 59,000 clones; approximately 5.6% lies in the top ten. Sequencing was performed on PBMCs. The receptors originated from a man aged 25-45 years in good health and CMV-seropositive. CDR3s include the opening cysteine and the closing phenylalanine or tryptophan. The D gene is left open where the match is weak.

j_call,d_call,v_call,cdr3_nt,cdr3_aa
TRBJ1-1,.,TRBV29-1,TGCAGCGTTGAACAGGGCAGGGATGAAGCTTTCTTT,CSVEQGRDEAFF
TRBJ1-5,.,TRBV7-9,TGTGCCAGCAGCCCTTCGTCCCATCAGCCCCAGCATTTT,CASSPSSHQPQHF
TRBJ2-2,TRBD1,TRBV6-5,TGTGCCAGCAGTTGGGACAGGCCTTCGAACACCGGGGAGCTGTTTTTT,CASSWDRPSNTGELFF
TRBJ2-7,TRBD1,TRBV18,TGTGCCAGCTCACCAGGACAGGGGTCTTACGAGCAGTACTTC,CASSPGQGSYEQYF
TRBJ2-3,TRBD2,TRBV6-1,TGTGCCAGCAGTCTTCGAGCGGGAAGAACAGATACGCAGTATTTT,CASSLRAGRTDTQYF
TRBJ2-2,.,TRBV29-1,TGCAGCTCCCAGGAGGGACAGAACGGGGAGCTGTTTTTT,CSSQEGQNGELFF
TRBJ1-5,.,TRBV19,TGTGCCAGTAGTATCCCAGGGGCGCGCAATCAGCCCCAGCATTTT,CASSIPGARNQPQHF
TRBJ1-2,TRBD1,TRBV15,TGTGCCACCAGCGGCCGGGCAGGGGGTGGCTACACCTTC,CATSGRAGGGYTF
TRBJ2-7,.,TRBV6-5,TGTGCCAGCGCGACAGTATGGGGCTACGAGCAGTACTTC,CASATVWGYEQYF
TRBJ2-2,.,TRBV27,TGTGCCAGCAGGGAGTACACCGGGGAGCTGTTTTTT,CASREYTGELFF
TRBJ2-7,TRBD1,TRBV5-4,TGTGCCAGCACGGTCCGACAGGGAAGAGGCGAGCAGTACTTC,CASTVRQGRGEQYF
TRBJ1-2,.,TRBV19,TGTGCCAGTAGTATAGCCCTATATGGCTACACCTTC,CASSIALYGYTF
TRBJ2-5,.,TRBV9,TGTGCCAGCAGCGCGTCATCGACAGAAGAGACCCAGTACTTC,CASSASSTEETQYF
TRBJ2-1,TRBD2,TRBV19,TGTGCCAGTAGTTTGGGGGGGAATGAGCAGTTCTTC,CASSLGGNEQFF